The TCR beta chain under discussion was sequenced for a study of blood T cells in healthy people across ages. Primers used in a second PCR of roughly 7 to 12 cycles were a sample-barcoded 5' primer and a J-beta primer mix. TCRdb called the 5' RACE reads again in MiXCR, with one record for every CDR3 protein. The profile shows 780,000 or so distinct CDR3 sequences, 20% to 30% of them singletons. Trimming took 4 bases from V and 1 from J, leaving 10 bases between them. This CDR3 region has 13 residues. Germline lookup yields CDR1 SQVTM and CDR2 ANQGSEA. This clonotype was seen more than once but under ten times. This same sample was also part of a study on T cells of mothers and their children.

The sequence was obtained from a boy aged 5-17 years in good health. The sequenced sample was blood. V is TRBV29-1 and J is TRBJ1-2, with a weak D call TRBD1 (5 bases). DNA for the CDR3: TGCAGCGTTGTAAGGGGCCTTAACTATGGCTACACCTTC. Encoded protein: CSVVRGLNYGYTF.